This TCR beta chain was identified during a study of a mutant IDH1 vaccine in newly diagnosed glioma. Study-level background: Beforehand, treatment had been radiotherapy, temozolomide, or both; the majority received both.

Clones were read by immunoSEQ multiplex PCR, and TCRdb kept only the in-frame ones, dropping some. The sample has about 60,000 clones, about 84% seen once. The germline V and J ends were trimmed by 0 bases and 0 bases, with 12 bases remaining between them. Germline V gene sequence: CDR1 SGHNT, CDR2 YYREEE (reference sequence). The CDR3 is made up of 16 amino acids. Regarding this clone: As yet, its antigen is unknown.

Time point given: week 11, during vaccination. In the vaccine, a single dose held 300 ug of the mutant IDH1 20-mer peptide, along with topical imiquimod. The receptor's source is a man between 25 and 39 years old with glioma. The sample consisted of PBMCs, taken from a glioma patient whose treatment included an IDH1 peptide vaccine. The chain couples TRBV5-4 to TRBJ1-1; D call uncertain. The chain's CDR3 is CASSLAVQAMNTEAFF. The CDR3 nucleotides read TGTGCCAGCAGCTTGGCGGTGCAGGCCATGAACACTGAAGCTTTCTTT. The full variable domain, rest sourced from reference TRBV5-4 and TRBJ1-1, is ETGVTQSPTHLIKTRGQQVTLRCSSQSGHNTVSWYQQALGQGPQFIFQYYREEENGRGNFPPRFSGLQFPNYSSELNVNALELDDSALYLCASSLAVQAMNTEAFFGQGTRLTVV.